The clone carrying this T cell receptor (beta chain) turned up a few times. The data were obtained in a study of regulatory T cells in long-lasting Graves disease. As to time point: newly diagnosed GD, antithyroid drugs for less than 3 months. PBMC RNA served as the TCR library source. To make TCR beta libraries, researchers used iRepertoire HTBI primers and Arm-PCR of CDR3 regions. TCRdb used MiXCR to reprocess the multiplex PCR reads, holding one entry per CDR3 protein. The sample has 400,000 to 500,000 distinct CDR3 sequences, 16% seen once. This CDR3 spans 13 amino acids. The ends were cut back, 1 base at V and 10 bases at J, with 9 bases in the middle. The germline V gene has CDR1 SGHRS and CDR2 YFSETQ. In addition, the sample was reused for a study of T cells in Graves' hyperthyroidism and ophthalmopathy.

The TCR originated in a woman aged 18-29 years with Graves disease. The specimen comprised peripheral blood mononuclear cells (PBMCs), sampled at new diagnosis, from a patient treated with antithyroid drugs. The chain employs TRBV5-1 and TRBJ1-6; D unresolved. This chain's CDR3 is CASSLIMSSPLHF. CDR3 in DNA: TGCGCCAGCAGCTTGATTATGTCATCACCCCTCCACTTT.